Listed below are T cell receptor beta chains from one sample, sequenced in a study of T cell responses to AZD1222 COVID-19 vaccine. The table came from immunoSEQ multiplex PCR; TCRdb's copy has only in-frame clones and leaves some out. Among approximately 150,000 clones, approximately 89% were seen once, and the ten largest hold 2% to 2.5%. This sample comprised peripheral blood, obtained on day 0 of AZD1222 vaccination. These receptors originate from an adult in good health. CDR3s include the opening cysteine and the closing phenylalanine or tryptophan. Fields, in order: J gene, D gene, clone size, V gene, CDR3 DNA, CDR3 protein. D genes are given only for firm matches. Some rows mark clone size as missing; the rest say once, few, many or name a class of expanded clone.

TRBJ2-2 | - | few | TRBV14 | TGTGCCAGCAGCCAAGTTTTCACCGTGCTGAACACCGGGGAGCTGTTTTTT | CASSQVFTVLNTGELFF
TRBJ1-2 | - | - | TRBV27 | TGTGCCAGCAGTTTAAACCCAGATGGTAGGGGGTATGGCTACACCTTC | CASSLNPDGRGYGYTF
TRBJ1-1 | - | - | TRBV27 | TGTGCCAGCAGCCTGGCCCGCGGCTCTGAAGCTTTCTTT | CASSLARGSEAFF
TRBJ1-5 | - | - | TRBV28 | TGTGCCAGCAGCCCCTGGGGCTCGACAAGAAGCAATCAGCCCCAGCATTTT | CASSPWGSTRSNQPQHF
TRBJ2-1 | - | - | TRBV9 | TGTGCCAGCAGCGTAGACGGGGGCAGCTCCTACAATGAGCAGTTCTTC | CASSVDGGSSYNEQFF
TRBJ2-7 | TRBD1 | - | TRBV6-6 | TGTGCCAGCCGCAAGGGACAGGTCCCCTACGAGCAGTACTTC | CASRKGQVPYEQYF
TRBJ2-1 | - | - | TRBV29-1 | TGCAGCGTTGCGGGGAACTCCTACAATGAGCAGTTCTTC | CSVAGNSYNEQFF
TRBJ1-2 | TRBD1 | - | TRBV7-9 | TGTGCCAGCAGCGCCGGGACAGCTTATGGCTACACCTTC | CASSAGTAYGYTF
TRBJ1-2 | TRBD1 | - | TRBV4-2 | TGTGCCAGCAGCCAAGATTTCGGGACAGATGGTGGAGGCTACACCTTC | CASSQDFGTDGGGYTF
TRBJ1-1 | - | - | TRBV9 | TGTGCCAGCAGCGTAGGGTACACTGAAGCTTTCTTT | CASSVGYTEAFF
TRBJ2-4 | TRBD2 | - | TRBV5-4 | TGTGCCAGCAGCTCCGGGATAGCGGGAGCCGCGGGCGGAAACATTCAGTACTTC | CASSSGIAGAAGGNIQYF
TRBJ2-5 | - | - | TRBV27 | TGTGCCAGCAGGGGTGGGGGAGGGACCCAGTACTTC | CASRGGGGTQYF
TRBJ2-7 | - | - | TRBV18 | TGTGCCAGCTCTCTTGAGGGACCTAACTACGAGCAGTACTTC | CASSLEGPNYEQYF
TRBJ2-7 | - | - | TRBV12-3/TRBV12-4 | TGTGCCAGCAGCCTCAACTACGAGCAGTACTTC | CASSLNYEQYF
TRBJ2-1 | TRBD2 | - | TRBV25-1 | TGTGCCAGCAGTGCCGGGACTAGCGCGAGAACCTACAATGAGCAGTTCTTC | CASSAGTSARTYNEQFF
TRBJ1-5 | - | - | TRBV28 | TGTGCCAGCAGTACTCCAGGCCAGCCCCAGCATTTT | CASSTPGQPQHF
TRBJ2-7 | - | - | TRBV27 | TGTGCCAGCAGTTTATTTACAGAGCCCTACGAGCAGTACTTC | CASSLFTEPYEQYF
TRBJ1-6 | TRBD1 | - | TRBV5-6 | TGTGCCAGCAGCCCCGGGACAGGGTCAAATTCACCCCTCCACTTT | CASSPGTGSNSPLHF
TRBJ2-3 | - | - | TRBV5-1 | TGCGCCAGCAGCTTGGCCGGTTTTCGGTTTTCAGATACGCAGTATTTT | CASSLAGFRFSDTQYF
TRBJ1-5 | - | once | TRBV5-6 | TGTGCCAGCAGCTGGATGACAGGATCCTCTACGCCCCAGCATTTT | CASSWMTGSSTPQHF
TRBJ2-7 | TRBD2 | - | TRBV10-3 | TGTGCCATCAGTGAGCCAGGGAGCGGGGTGGGGCAGTACTTC | CAISEPGSGVGQYF
TRBJ1-1 | - | few | TRBV7-9 | TGTGCCAGCAGCTTAATTTCAAGAGGAGGGGGCACTGAAGCTTTCTTT | CASSLISRGGGTEAFF
TRBJ2-5 | TRBD2 | - | TRBV29-1 | TGCAGCGTTTGCCCCGGGACTAGCCAAGAGACCCAGTACTTC | CSVCPGTSQETQYF
TRBJ1-3 | - | - | TRBV30 | TGTGCCTGGGGGCCCAAAGTATTTGGAAACACCATATATTTT | CAWGPKVFGNTIYF
TRBJ1-2 | - | - | TRBV27 | TGTGCCAGCAGTAAAGGACAGAGGAGAGGCCGGGGCTACACCTTC | CASSKGQRRGRGYTF
TRBJ1-2 | - | - | TRBV19 | TGTGCCAGTAGTACCCACGGTGAGGGGGAAGCGATCTATGGCTACACCTTC | CASSTHGEGEAIYGYTF
TRBJ2-1 | TRBD2 | - | TRBV14 | TGTGCCAGCAGCCAAGATCTGTTAGCGGGGGACTCCTACAATGAGCAGTTCTTC | CASSQDLLAGDSYNEQFF
TRBJ1-4 | TRBD1 | - | TRBV6-5 | TGTGCCAGCAGACCTACAGGGGGCGTGGGTGAAAAACTGTTTTTT | CASRPTGGVGEKLFF
TRBJ1-4 | - | - | TRBV11-3 | TGTGCCAGCAGCTCCTGGGATGCGGAAAAACTGTTTTTT | CASSSWDAEKLFF
TRBJ2-2 | - | - | TRBV6-5 | TGTGCCAGCAGTATAACAGGGAGCACCGGGGAGCTGTTTTTT | CASSITGSTGELFF
TRBJ2-7 | - | - | TRBV5-1 | TGCGCCAGCAGGGAGGGCGTCTCCTACGAGCAGTACTTC | CASREGVSYEQYF
TRBJ2-7 | - | - | TRBV12-3/TRBV12-4 | TGTGCCAGCAGTCAACGGATCTACGAGCAGTACTTC | CASSQRIYEQYF
TRBJ2-2 | - | once | TRBV5-1 | TGCGCCAGCAGCTTGGAAGGGGCCCCCGGAGGCGGGGAGCTGTTTTTT | CASSLEGAPGGGELFF
TRBJ1-5 | TRBD1 | - | TRBV19 | TGTGTCAGTAGTATCCACCCCCCTGGACAGGGGACCTATCAGCCCCAGCATTTT | CVSSIHPPGQGTYQPQHF
TRBJ2-7 | TRBD2 | - | TRBV24-1 | TGTGCCACCAGTGATCGACTAGCGGGACCAGTCGAGCAGTACTTC | CATSDRLAGPVEQYF
TRBJ1-1 | - | - | TRBV5-6 | TGTGCCAGCAGCTTAGGCGCTGCGAACACTGAAGCTTTCTTT | CASSLGAANTEAFF
TRBJ1-2 | - | - | TRBV6-5 | TGTGCCAGCTCCGGGGGGGTCAGTCACTATGGCTACACCTTC | CASSGGVSHYGYTF
TRBJ2-5 | TRBD2 | - | TRBV7-8 | TGTGCCAGCAGCTTAGTGGGAGGGGTACAAGAGACCCAGTACTTC | CASSLVGGVQETQYF
TRBJ1-2 | - | - | TRBV10-3 | TGTGCCATCAACGGGGGGGCGAGCAACTATAACTATGGCTACACCTTC | CAINGGASNYNYGYTF
TRBJ1-3 | TRBD1 | - | TRBV15 | TGTGCCACCAGCAGAGATGGGACAGGGGGTGGAAACACCATATATTTT | CATSRDGTGGGNTIYF
TRBJ2-7 | - | - | TRBV27 | TGTGCCAGCAAAATTCAGGGGAGGGACGAGCAGTACTTC | CASKIQGRDEQYF
TRBJ2-5 | TRBD2 | - | TRBV29-1 | TGCAGCGCACCCGGACTAGCGGGAGGTGGGTCCCAGTACTTC | CSAPGLAGGGSQYF
TRBJ1-1 | TRBD1 | - | TRBV7-2 | TGTGCCAGCAGCTTAGTCCGACAGGGTTGGACTGAAGCTTTCTTT | CASSLVRQGWTEAFF
TRBJ1-2 | TRBD1 | - | TRBV6-5 | TGTGCCAGCAGCCCGGACAGGGCGAACTATGGCTACACCTTC | CASSPDRANYGYTF
TRBJ1-2 | - | - | TRBV19 | TGTGCCAGTAGTATGTGGGTGGCGGGATCCTACGGGGATGGCTACACCTTC | CASSMWVAGSYGDGYTF
TRBJ1-4 | - | - | TRBV7-9 | TGTGCCAGCAGCCCATGGGGGGGTCTCTCAACTAATGAAAAACTGTTTTTT | CASSPWGGLSTNEKLFF
TRBJ1-2 | - | - | TRBV30 | TGTGCCGGAGATCTCACCTCCACCTTC | CAGDLTSTF
TRBJ1-2 | - | once | TRBV7-9 | TGTGCCAGCAGCCAGGGGCAGGGCTATGGCTACACCTTC | CASSQGQGYGYTF
TRBJ1-5 | TRBD1 | - | TRBV7-9 | TGTGCCAGCAGCTTAACAGGGGCCTATCAGCCCCAGCATTTT | CASSLTGAYQPQHF
TRBJ2-7 | TRBD1 | - | TRBV2 | TGTGCCAGCACCATACAGGGGATGTCCTCCGAGCAGTACTTC | CASTIQGMSSEQYF
TRBJ2-1 | TRBD2 | - | TRBV7-3 | TGTGCCAGCAGCTTACAGGGACTAGCGGGAGGGCTGCAGTTCTTC | CASSLQGLAGGLQFF
TRBJ1-3 | - | - | TRBV9 | TGTGCCAGCAGCGTAGAAGCGGGCGGCTCTGGAAACACCATATATTTT | CASSVEAGGSGNTIYF
TRBJ2-1 | TRBD1 | - | TRBV11-2 | TGTGCCAGCAGCTTAGCGGGACAGGTGGCCAATGAGCAGTTCTTC | CASSLAGQVANEQFF
TRBJ2-7 | - | - | TRBV6-2/TRBV6-3 | TGTGCCAGCAGTTACGGGCAGAGCTCCTACGAGCAGTACTTC | CASSYGQSSYEQYF
TRBJ1-3 | - | - | TRBV4-1 | TGCGCCAGCAGCCAGGCTACGATCTCTGGAAACACCATATATTTT | CASSQATISGNTIYF